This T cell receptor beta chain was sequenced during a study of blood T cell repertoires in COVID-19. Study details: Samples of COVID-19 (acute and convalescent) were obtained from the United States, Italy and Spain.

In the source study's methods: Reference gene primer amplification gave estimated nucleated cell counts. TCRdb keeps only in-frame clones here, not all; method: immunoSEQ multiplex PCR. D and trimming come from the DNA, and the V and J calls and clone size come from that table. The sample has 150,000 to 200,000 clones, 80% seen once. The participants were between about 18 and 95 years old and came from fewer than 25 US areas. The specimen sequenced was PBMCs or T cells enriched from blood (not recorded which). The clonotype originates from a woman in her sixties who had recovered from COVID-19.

The CDR3 loop reads CASSLRQGMNTEAFF. The CDR3 nucleotides read TGCGCCAGCAGCCTTCGACAGGGCATGAACACTGAAGCTTTCTTT. This chain uses TRBV5-1 with TRBJ1-1; 7 bases fit TRBD1. Germline CDR1 and CDR2: SGHRS and YFSETQ. The CDR3 loop spans 15 amino acids. V lost 4 bases and J lost 0; bases outside the gene matches: 6.